This TCR beta chain comes out of a study of radiotherapy plus CTLA-4 blockade in lung cancer. The table came from immunoSEQ multiplex PCR; TCRdb's copy has only in-frame clones and leaves some out. Of tens of thousands of clones listed, roughly four fifths were seen once; the top ten hold approximately 2.8%. V was pared by 3 bases and J by 0 bases, with 5 bases between. Germline V gene lookup returns CDR1 KGHSY and CDR2 FQNENV. The CDR3 extends over 13 amino acids. The material sequenced was peripheral blood, taken from a patient treated with radiotherapy plus ipilimumab. The receptor comes from a human donor with non-small cell lung cancer who had a complete response to radiotherapy plus ipilimumab. The chain uses TRBV16 and TRBJ1-2, with no clear D. CDR3 nucleotide sequence: TGTGCCAGCAGCCAGTTAGCTAACTATGGCTACACCTTC. This gives the protein CASSQLANYGYTF. Complete variable domain (other parts from reference TRBV16 and TRBJ1-2): GEEVAQTPKHLVRGEGQKAKLYCAPIKGHSYVFWYQQVLKNEFKFLISFQNENVFDETGMPKERFSAKCLPNSPCSLEIQATKLEDSAVYFCASSQLANYGYTFGSGTRLTVV.